This T cell receptor (beta chain) was recovered during a study of T cell repertoires in cytomegalovirus infection. Study at large: An indication of both CMV infection and matching HLA type came from public TCR beta signatures.

Whole-study results and caveats: Within the response measured ex vivo, HLA-C-restricted CMV-specific TCR beta clonotypes were dominant. Carriage of CMV together with the relevant HLA was identifiable through cumulative public TCR beta family frequency.

Germline loops: CDR1 MNHGY, CDR2 SAAAGT. The V end was cut by 2 bases, the J end by 3 bases, with 14 bases between. The CDR3 loop spans 16 amino acids. About this clonotype: Antigen specificity is unknown.

TCRdb recomputed calls from the reads with MiXCR, one row per CDR3 protein. The sample includes about 890,000 distinct CDR3 sequences, around 32% of them seen just once. The chain joins TRBV6-8 to TRBJ2-1; possibly TRBD1 for D (6 bases). The TCR sequence derives from a human donor in good health (CMV status not recorded). Some clones in this sample may be carry-over from other donors' samples. Source: cultured CD8+ T cells from PBMCs, taken from culture after CMV antigen stimulation. CDR3 sequence reads: CASSYADRAFYNEQFF. The DNA for the CDR3 is TGTGCCAGCAGTTACGCGGACAGAGCCTTCTACAATGAGCAGTTCTTC.